These T cell receptor beta chains were read from a single sample in a study of blood T cell repertoires in COVID-19. Repertoires were generated with immunoSEQ multiplex PCR, while TCRdb's copy carries only in-frame clones and drops some. In the table there are roughly 250,000 clones, around 87% of which are singletons. Sequenced material: peripheral blood. Receptors originate from a man aged 55-75 years who had recovered from COVID-19. CDR3s include the opening cysteine and the closing phenylalanine or tryptophan. The order of the fields is V gene, clone size, J gene, D gene, CDR3 protein, CDR3 DNA. D genes are given only for firm matches. Clone size is not always given. Where it is, it says once, few, many or a class for expanded clones.

>TRBV29-1|-|TRBJ1-2|-
CSVEPGGYGYGYTF
TGCAGCGTTGAACCGGGGGGCTACGGCTATGGCTACACCTTC
>TRBV12-3/TRBV12-4|few|TRBJ2-7|TRBD2
CASSLLAGGQYF
TGTGCCAGCAGTTTACTAGCGGGGGGACAGTACTTC
>TRBV5-5|-|TRBJ2-7|-
CASSLGQNYEQYF
TGTGCCAGCAGCTTGGGACAGAACTACGAGCAGTACTTC
>TRBV14|-|TRBJ2-2|TRBD1
CASSRKTGSGELFF
TGTGCCAGCAGCCGCAAGACAGGGAGCGGGGAGCTGTTTTTT
>TRBV5-1|once|TRBJ2-7|TRBD2
CASSFRGVGYEQYF
TGCGCCAGCAGCTTCCGGGGGGTTGGCTACGAGCAGTACTTC
>TRBV29-1|-|TRBJ1-2|-
CSGGEAGNYGYTF
TGCAGCGGAGGTGAGGCAGGGAACTATGGCTACACCTTC
>TRBV7-9|-|TRBJ1-4|TRBD1
CASSLGTGVEEKLFF
TGTGCCAGCAGCCTAGGTACAGGGGTGGAAGAAAAACTGTTTTTT
>TRBV5-4|-|TRBJ2-7|TRBD1
CASSRDSYEQYF
TGTGCCAGCAGCCGGGACAGTTACGAGCAGTACTTC
>TRBV20-1|-|TRBJ1-2|-
CSASLTGRHYTF
TGCAGTGCTAGTCTAACCGGCAGGCACTACACCTTC
>TRBV3-1/TRBV3-2|-|TRBJ2-4|-
CASSQGIFGGNIQYF
TGTGCCAGCAGCCAAGGGATTTTTGGGGGGAACATTCAGTACTTC
>TRBV19|-|TRBJ1-5|-
CASSISRGAGAQPQHF
TGTGCCAGTAGTATATCCCGGGGAGCGGGGGCTCAGCCCCAGCATTTT
>TRBV28|few|TRBJ1-5|TRBD1
CASSWDSSNQPQHF
TGTGCCAGCAGTTGGGACAGTAGCAATCAGCCCCAGCATTTT
>TRBV6-5|-|TRBJ1-1|TRBD1
CASRGQGAGTEAFF
TGTGCCAGCAGGGGACAGGGGGCGGGCACTGAAGCTTTCTTT
>TRBV24-1|once|TRBJ2-3|TRBD1
CATSDLRTGGTDTQYF
TGTGCCACCAGTGATTTACGGACAGGGGGCACAGATACGCAGTATTTT
>TRBV15|few|TRBJ2-1|TRBD2
CATSRGGLAGLGEQFF
TGTGCCACCAGCAGGGGCGGACTAGCGGGGCTTGGTGAGCAGTTCTTC
>TRBV5-1|once|TRBJ2-7|TRBD1
CASSPGQGASYEQYF
TGCGCCAGCAGCCCTGGACAGGGAGCTTCATACGAGCAGTACTTC
>TRBV18|few|TRBJ1-1|-
CASSQTSAVAEAFF
TGTGCCAGCTCCCAAACCTCGGCGGTGGCTGAAGCTTTCTTT
>TRBV5-1|-|TRBJ2-2|TRBD1
CASSFLTGVTGELFF
TGCGCCAGCAGCTTTCTGACAGGGGTCACCGGGGAGCTGTTTTTT
>TRBV5-1|once|TRBJ1-6|-
CASSVTEAGNSPLHF
TGCGCCAGCAGCGTCACCGAGGCGGGAAATTCACCCCTCCACTTT
>TRBV29-1|-|TRBJ2-1|TRBD2
CSVHPSGVTYNEQFF
TGCAGCGTTCACCCCAGCGGGGTGACCTACAATGAGCAGTTCTTC
>TRBV2|once|TRBJ2-7|-
CASKFGSNSYEQYF
TGTGCCAGCAAGTTCGGGTCGAACTCCTACGAGCAGTACTTC
>TRBV7-9|-|TRBJ1-5|TRBD1
CASSAAGTGGNQPQHF
TGTGCCAGCAGCGCCGCCGGGACAGGAGGAAATCAGCCCCAGCATTTT
>TRBV9|-|TRBJ1-1|-
CASSAISTGPTEAFF
TGTGCCAGCAGCGCGATCAGCACAGGGCCCACTGAAGCTTTCTTT
>TRBV21-1|-|TRBJ1-6|-
CASSKGGTGGPVCNSPLHF
TGTGCCAGCAGCAAAGGAGGGACAGGGGGCCCGGTATGCAATTCACCCCTCCACTTT
>TRBV7-2|few|TRBJ2-1|TRBD2
CASSSKLTSGRRNEQFF
TGTGCCAGCAGCAGCAAACTGACTAGCGGGAGACGCAATGAGCAGTTCTTC
>TRBV3-1/TRBV3-2|-|TRBJ2-5|TRBD2
CASSFAGGQETQYF
TGTGCCAGCAGCTTTGCGGGGGGCCAGGAGACCCAGTACTTC
>TRBV3-1/TRBV3-2|-|TRBJ2-1|TRBD2
CASRQSGGASNEQFF
TGTGCCAGCAGACAAAGCGGGGGGGCCTCCAATGAGCAGTTCTTC
>TRBV5-1|-|TRBJ2-3|TRBD2
CASSSGTSGVTDTQYF
TGCGCCAGCAGCTCCGGGACTAGCGGGGTGACAGATACGCAGTATTTT
>TRBV28|-|TRBJ1-1|-
CASSLSPHGVAEAFF
TGTGCCAGCAGTTTGAGCCCCCACGGGGTGGCTGAAGCTTTCTTT
>TRBV5-1|-|TRBJ1-2|-
CASSLAGGYGYTF
TGCGCCAGCAGCTTGGCAGGAGGGTATGGCTACACCTTC
>TRBV6-6|-|TRBJ1-2|TRBD1
CASSQTGNGYTF
TGTGCCAGCAGTCAGACAGGGAATGGCTACACCTTC
>TRBV6-5|-|TRBJ1-6|-
CASTRQAANSPLHF
TGTGCCAGCACACGGCAGGCAGCCAATTCACCCCTCCACTTT
>TRBV13|-|TRBJ2-3|-
CASTERRVVDTQYF
TGTGCCAGCACCGAGAGGAGGGTAGTAGATACGCAGTATTTT
>TRBV9|-|TRBJ2-2|TRBD2
CASSTPGLALTGELFF
TGTGCCAGCAGCACCCCGGGACTAGCGCTAACCGGGGAGCTGTTTTTT
>TRBV19|-|TRBJ2-3|TRBD2
CASSRLAGLGGTQYF
TGTGCCAGTAGTAGACTAGCGGGCCTCGGGGGGACGCAGTATTTT
>TRBV28|once|TRBJ2-5|TRBD1
CASRRTGGVETQYF
TGTGCCAGCAGGCGGACAGGGGGAGTCGAGACCCAGTACTTC
>TRBV28|-|TRBJ2-1|-
CASSRRGAGLTYNEQFF
TGTGCCAGCAGTCGACGCGGGGCGGGGCTCACCTACAATGAGCAGTTCTTC
>TRBV2|-|TRBJ2-3|TRBD2
CASGTIAGRTDTQYF
TGTGCCAGCGGGACAATAGCGGGGAGGACAGATACGCAGTATTTT
>TRBV6-5|-|TRBJ1-5|-
CASTPTVIREQPQHF
TGTGCCAGCACCCCTACAGTTATCAGGGAACAGCCCCAGCATTTT
>TRBV19|-|TRBJ1-2|-
CASTGLEAGYGYGYTF
TGTGCCAGTACCGGATTGGAAGCAGGGTACGGATATGGCTACACCTTC
>TRBV3-1/TRBV3-2|-|TRBJ1-2|-
CASSQATGINYGYTF
TGTGCCAGCAGCCAAGCTACAGGGATTAACTATGGCTACACCTTC
>TRBV5-1|-|TRBJ1-1|-
CASSLGATAFF
TGCGCCAGCAGCTTGGGGGCAACGGCTTTCTTT
>TRBV5-1|once|TRBJ2-2|-
CASSLTITGLAGELFF
TGCGCCAGCAGCTTGACTATAACAGGGTTGGCCGGGGAGCTGTTTTTT
>TRBV6-5|few|TRBJ1-6|TRBD1
CASSWLGQGGNSPLHF
TGTGCCAGCAGTTGGCTGGGACAGGGTGGTAATTCACCCCTCCACTTT
>TRBV5-1|-|TRBJ2-7|TRBD1
CASRTEDRGYEQYF
TGCGCCAGCCGAACCGAGGACAGGGGCTACGAGCAGTACTTC
>TRBV12-3/TRBV12-4|-|TRBJ2-1|-
CASSFRGGQFF
TGTGCCAGCAGTTTTCGGGGTGGGCAGTTCTTC
>TRBV12-5|-|TRBJ2-5|-
CASGLVFPQETQYF
TGTGCTAGTGGTTTGGTATTCCCACAAGAGACCCAGTACTTC
>TRBV25-1|-|TRBJ1-6|-
CASSYRENSPLHF
TGTGCCAGCAGTTACAGAGAGAATTCACCCCTCCACTTT
>TRBV3-1/TRBV3-2|-|TRBJ2-5|-
CASSLASPETQYF
TGTGCCAGCAGCTTAGCCTCCCCGGAGACCCAGTACTTC
>TRBV2|-|TRBJ2-6|TRBD2
CASRTGTRGSSGANVLTF
TGTGCCAGCAGAACTGGTACGCGGGGGTCCTCTGGGGCCAACGTCCTGACTTTC
>TRBV24-1|once|TRBJ2-1|-
CATSDSAGGFYNEQFF
TGTGCCACCAGTGATTCAGCTGGGGGGTTCTACAATGAGCAGTTCTTC
>TRBV7-2|-|TRBJ2-1|TRBD2
CASSLVGSRAGAYNEQFF
TGTGCCAGCAGCTTAGTAGGGTCTCGTGCGGGGGCCTACAATGAGCAGTTCTTC